This TCR beta chain is drawn from a study of OX40 agonist ivuxolimab in advanced cancers. Across the study: Patients were dosed with the agonistic anti-OX40 (CD134) antibody ivuxolimab. The study gave patients intravenous ivuxolimab at 0.01 to 10 mg/kg every 2 weeks. Overall study findings and caveats: Dosing at 0.1 to 3.0 mg/kg was accompanied by clonal expansion of CD4+ and CD8+ blood T cells by week 6.

Points on this clone: The target antigen is unknown.

The assay was immunoSEQ multiplex PCR, and TCRdb's table has in-frame clones only and misses some. Among approximately 18,000 clones listed, about 80% were seen once. The timepoints at which blood was sampled were baseline, cycle 4 day 1, and cycle 7 day 1. CDR1 and CDR2 (germline): MGHRA, YSYEKL. The CDR3 runs 13 residues. V lost 3 bases and J lost 5, with 10 bases in between. This receptor was obtained from an adult with an advanced solid tumor such as melanoma, head and neck, liver or kidney cancer. The specimen comprised CD4+ or CD8+ T cells sorted from blood, sampled in a trial of the OX40 agonist ivuxolimab. The V gene is TRBV4-1, the J gene TRBJ1-1, with D possibly TRBD1 on 5 matching bases. CDR3 nucleotide sequence: TGCGCCAGCAGCCACAGGGAAGTGACTGAAGCTTTCTTT. Residues: CASSHREVTEAFF.